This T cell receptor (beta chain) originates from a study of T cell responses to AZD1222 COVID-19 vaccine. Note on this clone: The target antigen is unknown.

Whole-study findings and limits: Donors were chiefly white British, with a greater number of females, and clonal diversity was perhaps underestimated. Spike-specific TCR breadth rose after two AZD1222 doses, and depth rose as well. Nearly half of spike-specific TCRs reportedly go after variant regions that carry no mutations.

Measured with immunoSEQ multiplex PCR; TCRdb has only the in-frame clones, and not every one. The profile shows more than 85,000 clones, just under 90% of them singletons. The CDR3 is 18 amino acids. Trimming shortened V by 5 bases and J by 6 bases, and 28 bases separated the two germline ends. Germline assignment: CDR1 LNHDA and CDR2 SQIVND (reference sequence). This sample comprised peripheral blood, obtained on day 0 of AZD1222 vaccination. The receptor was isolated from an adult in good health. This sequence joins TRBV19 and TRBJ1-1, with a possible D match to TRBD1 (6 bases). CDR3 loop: CASSPSVRGNRGTAEAFF. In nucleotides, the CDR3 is TGTGCCAGTAGTCCGTCAGTACGGGGGAATAGGGGGACTGCTGAAGCTTTCTTT.